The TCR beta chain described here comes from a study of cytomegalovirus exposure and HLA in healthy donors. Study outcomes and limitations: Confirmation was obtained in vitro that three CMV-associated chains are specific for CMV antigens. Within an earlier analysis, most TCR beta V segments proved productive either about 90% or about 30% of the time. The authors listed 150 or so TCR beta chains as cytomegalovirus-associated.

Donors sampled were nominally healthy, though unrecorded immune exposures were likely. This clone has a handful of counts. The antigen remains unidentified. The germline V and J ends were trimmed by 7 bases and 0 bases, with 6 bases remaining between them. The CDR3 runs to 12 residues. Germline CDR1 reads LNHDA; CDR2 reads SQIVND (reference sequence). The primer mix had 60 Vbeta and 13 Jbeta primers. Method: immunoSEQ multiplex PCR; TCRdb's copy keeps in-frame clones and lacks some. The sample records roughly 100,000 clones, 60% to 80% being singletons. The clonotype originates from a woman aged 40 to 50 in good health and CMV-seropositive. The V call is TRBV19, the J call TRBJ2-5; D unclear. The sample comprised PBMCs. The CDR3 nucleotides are TGTGCCAGTAAGAACTACCAAGAGACCCAGTACTTC. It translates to CASKNYQETQYF. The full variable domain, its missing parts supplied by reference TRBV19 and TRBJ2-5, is DGGITQSPKYLFRKEGQNVTLSCEQNLNHDAMYWYRQDPGQGLRLIYYSQIVNDFQKGDIAEGYSVSREKKESFPLTVTSAQKNPTAFYLCASKNYQETQYFGPGTRLLVL.